This TCR beta chain emerged from a study of regulatory T cells in long-lasting Graves disease. This clonotype showed up many times. Its target is not known. A read error may produce the germline difference seen at one junction end. The CDR3 consists of 15 residues. As for time point: newly diagnosed GD, antithyroid drugs for less than 3 months. There was RNA extracted from PBMCs, and the TCR library was made from it. Points from the study as a whole: Persistent disease exhibited a predilection for TRBV28, TRBJ1-2 and TRBJ2-5. The study examined only peripheral blood, not thyroid tissue.

CDR3 regions were amplified by Arm-PCR using iRepertoire HTBI primers to build TCR beta libraries. Under the authors' procedure: From all samples, identification returned some 15 TRBJ and approximately 63 TRBV segments. TCRdb reprocessed the multiplex PCR reads via MiXCR and lists one record per CDR3 protein. TCRdb's processing, not the study's, gives the V and J calls here. Of more than 350,000 distinct CDR3 sequences listed, around 14% were seen once; the top ten hold 16%. The same sample was also used in a study of T cells in Graves' hyperthyroidism and ophthalmopathy.

The source of this sequence is a woman between 25 and 40 years old with Graves disease. The sample here was peripheral blood mononuclear cells (PBMCs), taken at new diagnosis, from a patient treated with antithyroid drugs. V and J are TRBV12-3 or TRBV12-4 and TRBJ2-3; 10 bases agree with TRBD1. The CDR3 is CASSFGLRTGGSGDF. CDR3 DNA sequence: TGTGCCAGCAGTTTTGGTCTTCGGACAGGGGGTTCGGGGGATTTT.